Listed below are T cell receptor beta chains from one sample, sequenced in a study of radiation and T cells in renal cell carcinoma. TCRdb's table, derived via immunoSEQ multiplex PCR, lists solely in-frame clones and lacks some. The data show roughly 64,000 clones, about 83% seen once. Sequencing used blood, obtained from a patient whose treatment included radiotherapy and nephrectomy. These receptors were obtained from a man aged 55 to 69 with renal cell carcinoma. CDR3s include the opening cysteine and the closing phenylalanine or tryptophan. The order of the fields is clone size, D gene, J gene, V gene, CDR3 protein, CDR3 DNA. D genes are given only for firm matches. Some rows mark clone size as missing; the rest say once, few, many or name a class of expanded clone.

size: .
D: TRBD1
J: TRBJ1-1
V: TRBV5-6
CDR3: CASSHRTGGDEAFF
DNA: TGTGCCAGCAGCCATCGGACAGGGGGCGATGAAGCTTTCTTT

size: .
D: .
J: TRBJ2-1
V: TRBV10-2
CDR3: CASSELAMAYNEQFF
DNA: TGCGCCAGCAGTGAGTTGGCGATGGCCTACAATGAGCAGTTCTTC

size: .
D: TRBD2
J: TRBJ2-7
V: TRBV11-2
CDR3: CASSPSWGGVYEQYF
DNA: TGTGCCAGCAGTCCCTCCTGGGGGGGAGTCTACGAGCAGTACTTC

size: .
D: TRBD2
J: TRBJ2-3
V: TRBV5-4
CDR3: CASSLVGSLAGSDTQYF
DNA: TGTGCCAGCAGCTTGGTGGGAAGCCTAGCGGGTTCAGATACGCAGTATTTT

size: .
D: .
J: TRBJ2-7
V: TRBV15
CDR3: CATSRDRTGGRNEQYF
DNA: TGTGCCACCAGCAGAGATCGGACAGGAGGGAGGAACGAGCAGTACTTC

size: .
D: .
J: TRBJ2-2
V: TRBV4-2
CDR3: CASSQGLGDTGELFF
DNA: TGTGCCAGCAGCCAAGGGCTGGGGGACACCGGGGAGCTGTTTTTT

size: few
D: .
J: TRBJ1-1
V: TRBV7-2
CDR3: CASSFFRNTEAFF
DNA: TGTGCCAGCAGCTTTTTCCGGAACACTGAAGCTTTCTTT

size: .
D: .
J: TRBJ2-1
V: TRBV6-4
CDR3: CASSEQPASNEQFF
DNA: TGTGCCAGCAGCGAACAGCCTGCCTCTAATGAGCAGTTCTTC

size: .
D: TRBD1
J: TRBJ1-2
V: TRBV19
CDR3: CASTNIGTGSDYGYTF
DNA: TGTGCCAGTACCAATATAGGGACAGGGTCGGACTATGGCTACACCTTC

size: .
D: TRBD1
J: TRBJ1-2
V: TRBV5-4
CDR3: CASSLETGSYGYTF
DNA: TGTGCCAGCAGCTTGGAGACAGGGTCGTACGGCTACACCTTC

size: few
D: .
J: TRBJ2-3
V: TRBV7-9
CDR3: CASSLQGMSTDTQYF
DNA: TGTGCCAGCAGCCTACAGGGTATGAGCACAGATACGCAGTATTTT

size: .
D: TRBD1
J: TRBJ1-4
V: TRBV7-8
CDR3: CASSLTQGTFNEKLFF
DNA: TGTGCCAGCAGTTTAACACAGGGGACCTTTAATGAAAAACTGTTTTTT

size: .
D: TRBD1
J: TRBJ1-2
V: TRBV4-1
CDR3: CASSQADRGLYGYTF
DNA: TGCGCCAGCAGCCAAGCGGACAGGGGACTCTATGGCTACACCTTC

size: .
D: .
J: TRBJ1-2
V: TRBV6-1
CDR3: CASNIGRSDYGYTF
DNA: TGTGCCAGCAATATAGGGAGGAGTGACTATGGCTACACCTTC

size: .
D: TRBD1
J: TRBJ2-1
V: TRBV7-3
CDR3: CASSLKGAMGTGGGEQFF
DNA: TGTGCCAGCAGCTTAAAAGGGGCGATGGGGACAGGGGGAGGTGAGCAGTTCTTC

size: .
D: .
J: TRBJ2-2
V: TRBV10-2
CDR3: CASSESHRADTGELFF
DNA: TGCGCCAGCAGTGAGTCACACAGGGCGGACACCGGGGAGCTGTTTTTT

size: .
D: .
J: TRBJ1-1
V: TRBV29-1
CDR3: CSVPSGNTEAFF
DNA: TGCAGCGTGCCTTCAGGGAACACTGAAGCTTTCTTT

size: .
D: TRBD2
J: TRBJ2-7
V: TRBV30
CDR3: CAWSPPGGGYEQYF
DNA: TGTGCCTGGAGTCCCCCCGGCGGGGGCTACGAGCAGTACTTC

size: .
D: .
J: TRBJ1-2
V: TRBV6-5
CDR3: CASTAGSTNYGYTF
DNA: TGTGCCAGCACCGCTGGATCGACTAACTATGGCTACACCTTC

size: .
D: TRBD2
J: TRBJ2-5
V: TRBV27
CDR3: CASRPRLATETQYF
DNA: TGTGCCAGCAGACCGAGACTAGCCACAGAGACCCAGTACTTC

size: .
D: TRBD1
J: TRBJ2-1
V: TRBV2
CDR3: CASVRDRGNNEQFF
DNA: TGTGCCAGCGTGCGGGACAGGGGGAACAATGAGCAGTTCTTC

size: .
D: .
J: TRBJ1-5
V: TRBV18
CDR3: CASSPRREEQPQHF
DNA: TGTGCCAGCTCACCACGACGGGAGGAGCAGCCCCAGCATTTT

size: .
D: .
J: TRBJ1-1
V: TRBV2
CDR3: CASTVGENTEAFF
DNA: TGTGCCAGCACAGTCGGGGAGAACACTGAAGCTTTCTTT

size: .
D: .
J: TRBJ2-1
V: TRBV2
CDR3: CASVRGVNYNEQFF
DNA: TGTGCCAGTGTGAGAGGAGTTAATTACAATGAGCAGTTCTTC

size: few
D: .
J: TRBJ1-6
V: TRBV6-4
CDR3: CASSESPGGPPLHF
DNA: TGTGCCAGCAGTGAGTCTCCGGGAGGGCCACCCCTCCACTTT

size: .
D: .
J: TRBJ1-3
V: TRBV18
CDR3: CASPLADSGNTIYF
DNA: TGTGCCAGCCCTTTAGCGGACTCTGGAAACACCATATATTTT

size: .
D: .
J: TRBJ1-1
V: TRBV6-5
CDR3: CASSFFSEEQAFF
DNA: TGTGCCAGCAGTTTCTTTTCGGAAGAGCAAGCTTTCTTT

size: .
D: .
J: TRBJ2-3
V: TRBV11-2
CDR3: CASSFLGAGFTDTQYF
DNA: TGTGCCAGCAGCTTTTTAGGGGCAGGCTTCACAGATACGCAGTATTTT

size: .
D: TRBD1
J: TRBJ1-2
V: TRBV7-9
CDR3: CASSLPFQGDGYTF
DNA: TGTGCCAGCAGCTTACCTTTTCAGGGGGATGGCTACACCTTC

size: .
D: TRBD1
J: TRBJ1-5
V: TRBV19
CDR3: CASGGTGGHQPQHF
DNA: TGTGCCAGCGGGGGGACAGGGGGCCATCAGCCCCAGCATTTT

size: .
D: .
J: TRBJ2-5
V: TRBV11-3
CDR3: CASSRTAQETQYF
DNA: TGTGCCAGCAGCCGGACAGCACAAGAGACCCAGTACTTC

size: .
D: .
J: TRBJ2-7
V: TRBV9
CDR3: CASSVGGGADSYEQYF
DNA: TGTGCCAGCAGCGTAGGAGGAGGGGCGGATTCCTACGAGCAGTACTTC

size: .
D: TRBD1
J: TRBJ1-4
V: TRBV19
CDR3: CATRDSQHLTNEKLFF
DNA: TGTGCCACCCGGGACAGCCAACACCTAACTAATGAAAAACTGTTTTTT

size: once
D: .
J: TRBJ2-2
V: TRBV19
CDR3: CASSLQGVTGELFF
DNA: TGTGCCAGTAGTCTCCAGGGCGTCACCGGGGAGCTGTTTTTT

size: .
D: TRBD2
J: TRBJ2-1
V: TRBV19
CDR3: CASSIRLAAYNEQFF
DNA: TGTGCCAGTAGTATTCGGCTAGCGGCCTACAATGAGCAGTTCTTC

size: .
D: .
J: TRBJ1-6
V: TRBV6-4
CDR3: CASSASYNSPLHF
DNA: TGTGCCAGCAGTGCGTCCTATAATTCACCCCTCCACTTT

size: few
D: TRBD1
J: TRBJ1-1
V: TRBV5-4
CDR3: CASSLGTGGTEAFF
DNA: TGTGCCAGCAGCTTGGGGACAGGGGGCACTGAAGCTTTCTTT

size: .
D: TRBD2
J: TRBJ2-1
V: TRBV5-1
CDR3: CASSFLAGDDNEQFF
DNA: TGCGCCAGCAGCTTCCTAGCGGGGGACGACAATGAGCAGTTCTTC